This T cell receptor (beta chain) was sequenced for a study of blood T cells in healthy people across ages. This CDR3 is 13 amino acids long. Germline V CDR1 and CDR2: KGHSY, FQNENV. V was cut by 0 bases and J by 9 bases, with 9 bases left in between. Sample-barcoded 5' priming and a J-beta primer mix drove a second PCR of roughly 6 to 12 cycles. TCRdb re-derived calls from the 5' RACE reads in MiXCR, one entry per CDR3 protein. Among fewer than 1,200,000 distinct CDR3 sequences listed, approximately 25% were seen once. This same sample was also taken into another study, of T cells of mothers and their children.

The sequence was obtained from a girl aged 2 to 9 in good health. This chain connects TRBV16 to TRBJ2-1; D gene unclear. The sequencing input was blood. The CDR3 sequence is CASSQSVGGEQFF. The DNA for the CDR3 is TGTGCCAGCAGCCAATCGGTGGGCGGTGAGCAGTTCTTC.